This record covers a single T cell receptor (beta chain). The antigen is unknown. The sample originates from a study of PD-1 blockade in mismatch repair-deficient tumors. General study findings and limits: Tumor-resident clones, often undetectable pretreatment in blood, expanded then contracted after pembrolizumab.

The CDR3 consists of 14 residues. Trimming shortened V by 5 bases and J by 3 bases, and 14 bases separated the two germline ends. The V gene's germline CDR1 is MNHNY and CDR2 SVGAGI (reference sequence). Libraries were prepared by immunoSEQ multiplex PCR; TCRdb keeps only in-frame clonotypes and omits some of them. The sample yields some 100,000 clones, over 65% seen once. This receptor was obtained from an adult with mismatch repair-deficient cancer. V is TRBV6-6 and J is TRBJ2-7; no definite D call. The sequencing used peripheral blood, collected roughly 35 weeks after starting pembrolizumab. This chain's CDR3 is CASSLQRTGYEQYF. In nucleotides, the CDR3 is TGTGCCAGCAGTCTCCAGAGGACCGGCTACGAGCAGTACTTC.